Listed below are T cell receptor beta chains from one sample, sequenced in a study of siplizumab effects on memory and regulatory T cells. Repertoires were generated with immunoSEQ multiplex PCR, while TCRdb's copy carries only in-frame clones and drops some. The top ten clones hold 1% to 1.5% of a sample with some 97,000 clones, 94% of them seen once. The sequencing input was non-Treg CD4+ T cells sorted from blood. All receptors come from a human donor in good health. The CDR3 runs from the conserved cysteine through the conserved F or W. A D gene is named only where the DNA matches it firmly. Rows may omit the clone size; those that give it use once, few, many or a size class.

j_call | v_call | clone_size | d_call | cdr3_nt | cdr3_aa
TRBJ1-2 | TRBV19 | - | - | TGTGCCAGTAGTATCGCCTATGGCTACACCTTC | CASSIAYGYTF
TRBJ1-2 | TRBV18 | - | TRBD1 | TGTGCCAGCTCCCCAGGACAGGGATATGGCTACACCTTC | CASSPGQGYGYTF
TRBJ2-2 | TRBV10-3 | few | TRBD2 | TGTGCCATCAGTGGAACTGGGACTAGCGGTGGGGAGCTGTTTTTT | CAISGTGTSGGELFF
TRBJ2-7 | TRBV5-4 | - | - | TGTGCCAGCAGCAGTCCCGGGACATCGAGCTACGAGCAGTACTTC | CASSSPGTSSYEQYF
TRBJ2-1 | TRBV19 | - | TRBD2 | TGTGCCAGCGGGACTAGCGGGAGTTTAGGTGAGCAGTTCTTC | CASGTSGSLGEQFF
TRBJ1-5 | TRBV19 | - | TRBD1 | TGTGCCAGTAGTGCTCCGGACAGGGGAACTCAGCCCCAGCATTTT | CASSAPDRGTQPQHF
TRBJ2-5 | TRBV5-6 | - | - | TGTGCCAGCAGCTTTATCGGGGGACAAGAGACCCAGTACTTC | CASSFIGGQETQYF
TRBJ1-2 | TRBV6-1 | - | TRBD1 | TGTGCCGGGCGTATGACAGGGCTCGAAGGCTACACCTTC | CAGRMTGLEGYTF
TRBJ1-1 | TRBV5-1 | few | - | TGCGCCAGCAGCTATGACACTGAAGCTTTCTTT | CASSYDTEAFF
TRBJ1-3 | TRBV10-3 | - | TRBD1 | TGTGCCATCGACAGGGGGCCTGGAAACACCATATATTTT | CAIDRGPGNTIYF
TRBJ1-4 | TRBV19 | - | - | TGTGCCAGTAGCACGACATTACTCCGAGAAGAAAAACTGTTTTTT | CASSTTLLREEKLFF
TRBJ2-3 | TRBV11-3 | - | TRBD2 | TGTGCCAGCAGCTGGGATCTGGGACTAGCGAACACAGATACGCAGTATTTT | CASSWDLGLANTDTQYF
TRBJ1-2 | TRBV7-9 | once | - | TGTGCCAGCAGCTTAGAGGTTATCGGGCAGGGCTATGGCTACACCTTC | CASSLEVIGQGYGYTF
TRBJ2-1 | TRBV5-6 | - | TRBD1 | TGTGCCAGCAGCGACAGGGGACCCTCCTACAATGAGCAGTTCTTC | CASSDRGPSYNEQFF
TRBJ2-7 | TRBV4-1 | - | - | TGCGCCAGCAGCCAAATAGGACAGTCCTACGAGCAGTACTTC | CASSQIGQSYEQYF
TRBJ1-5 | TRBV6-1 | - | TRBD1 | TGTGCCAGCAGCGGATCCGGGACAGGCAATCAGCCCCAGCATTTT | CASSGSGTGNQPQHF
TRBJ1-5 | TRBV2 | - | - | TGTGCCAGCACGTACGGCAATCAGCCCCAGCATTTT | CASTYGNQPQHF
TRBJ1-5 | TRBV18 | - | TRBD1 | TGTGCCAGCTCACCGGACAGGGGGCTGGTTCGCGGCAATCAGCCCCAGCATTTT | CASSPDRGLVRGNQPQHF
TRBJ1-5 | TRBV19 | - | - | TGTGCCAGCAATGGACAGCGACCCAATCAGCCCCAGCATTTT | CASNGQRPNQPQHF
TRBJ2-3 | TRBV7-8 | - | - | TGTGCCAGCAGCTTAGCCGGGGGCCTTAGCACAGATACGCAGTATTTT | CASSLAGGLSTDTQYF
TRBJ2-2 | TRBV5-4 | - | - | TGTGCCAGCAGCTTGACGCCCGACAGAGCGAACACCGGGGAGCTGTTTTTT | CASSLTPDRANTGELFF
TRBJ2-5 | TRBV9 | - | - | TGTGCCAGCAGCCCCACCGTAAAGAAAGAGACCCAGTACTTC | CASSPTVKKETQYF
TRBJ2-1 | TRBV7-3 | - | TRBD2 | TGTGCCAGCAGCTCGATAGCGGGCGCCACCAATGAGCAGTTCTTC | CASSSIAGATNEQFF
TRBJ1-5 | TRBV5-5 | - | - | TGTGCCAGCAGCTTTTCCGGCAGGGACAATCAGCCCCAGCATTTT | CASSFSGRDNQPQHF
TRBJ1-3 | TRBV2 | - | - | TGTGCCAGCAGTGAAGCGCTTTGGAGCACCATATATTTT | CASSEALWSTIYF
TRBJ2-7 | TRBV2 | - | TRBD1 | TGTGCCAGCAGTGACAGACCTGAGACAGGGCGATACTCCTACGAGCAGTACTTC | CASSDRPETGRYSYEQYF
TRBJ1-4 | TRBV9 | - | - | TGTGCCAGCAGCGTCGGGACGGTTGCAACTAATGAAAAACTGTTTTTT | CASSVGTVATNEKLFF
TRBJ1-2 | TRBV27 | - | - | TGTGCCAGCAGTTTCAGCGGCAGGAACTATGGCTACACCTTC | CASSFSGRNYGYTF
TRBJ1-2 | TRBV21-1 | once | - | TGTGCCAGCAGCAAGTGGGACAGGGAGAATTCTGCCTTATATGGCTACACCTTC | CASSKWDRENSALYGYTF
TRBJ1-1 | TRBV2 | - | - | TGTGCCAGCAGCCCGCGGCGGGGGGAGGTGGCTGAAGCTTTCTTT | CASSPRRGEVAEAFF
TRBJ2-5 | TRBV12-5 | - | - | TGTGCTAGTGGTTTGAGTGGGGGCAGGACGACGGAGACCCAGTACTTC | CASGLSGGRTTETQYF
TRBJ2-3 | TRBV19 | - | TRBD1 | TGTGCCAGTAGTAAAGACAGGGTAGGCACAGATACGCAGTATTTT | CASSKDRVGTDTQYF
TRBJ2-7 | TRBV7-2 | - | TRBD1 | TGTGCCAGCAGCTTAACATACAGGGGGCATCACGAGCAGTACTTC | CASSLTYRGHHEQYF
TRBJ2-3 | TRBV28 | - | TRBD1 | TGTGCCAGCAGTTCCCCGCGGGACAGGGTAACTGATACGCAGTATTTT | CASSSPRDRVTDTQYF
TRBJ2-7 | TRBV27 | - | - | TGTGCCAGCAGTCCCAGGGTAGCAGGCCCCTACGAGCAGTACTTC | CASSPRVAGPYEQYF
TRBJ2-5 | TRBV18 | - | - | TGTGCCAGCTCACCAGGGGCTCTAGAGACCCAGTACTTC | CASSPGALETQYF
TRBJ1-6 | TRBV28 | - | - | TGTGCCAGCAGTTTAAATCGGGGAGATTCACCCCTCCACTTT | CASSLNRGDSPLHF
TRBJ2-7 | TRBV10-1 | - | TRBD1 | TGCGCCAGCAGTCGACAGGGTAGCCACGAGCAGTACTTC | CASSRQGSHEQYF
TRBJ1-5 | TRBV2 | - | - | TGTGCCAGCAGGGGGTCAAGATATCAGCCCCAGCATTTT | CASRGSRYQPQHF